The present T cell receptor beta chain was sequenced within a study of cytomegalovirus exposure and HLA in healthy donors. Overall study context: Prior work identified 95 million to 120 million unique TCR beta sequences in approximately 200 million T cells.

CDR3 length: 14 residues. The germline V gene has CDR1 SGHDN and CDR2 FVKESK. V lost 4 bases and J lost 0, with 6 bases in between. PCR involved 60 Vbeta and 13 Jbeta primers. The protocol was immunoSEQ multiplex PCR, while the TCRdb copy is restricted to in-frame clones and leaves out a portion. Of approximately 180,000 clones listed, approximately 70% are singletons. General study findings and limits: The authors later linked a missense DCLRE1C variant to TCR beta V- and J-gene trimming. In vitro data verified a few CMV-associated chains as specific for CMV antigens.

Note on this clone: As yet, its antigen is unknown.

The material sequenced was PBMCs. The TCR originated in a human donor in good health. This chain joins TRBV14 and TRBJ1-4; D remains unclear. Written as DNA, the CDR3 is TGTGCCAGCAGCCCCACACCAACTAATGAAAAACTGTTTTTT. Its protein is CASSPTPTNEKLFF.